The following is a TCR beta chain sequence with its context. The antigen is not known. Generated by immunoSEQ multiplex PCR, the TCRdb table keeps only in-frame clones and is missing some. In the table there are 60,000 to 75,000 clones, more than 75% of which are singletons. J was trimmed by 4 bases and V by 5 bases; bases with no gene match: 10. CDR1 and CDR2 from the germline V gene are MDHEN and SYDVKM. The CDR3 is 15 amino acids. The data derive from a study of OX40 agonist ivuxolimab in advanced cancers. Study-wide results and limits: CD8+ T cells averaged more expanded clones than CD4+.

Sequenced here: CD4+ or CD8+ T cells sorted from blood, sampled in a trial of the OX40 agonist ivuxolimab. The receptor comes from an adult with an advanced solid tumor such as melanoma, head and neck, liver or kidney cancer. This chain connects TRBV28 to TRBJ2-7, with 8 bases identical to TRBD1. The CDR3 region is CASSPWGTGLYEQYF. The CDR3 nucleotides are TGTGCCAGCAGTCCTTGGGGGACAGGTCTATACGAGCAGTACTTC.